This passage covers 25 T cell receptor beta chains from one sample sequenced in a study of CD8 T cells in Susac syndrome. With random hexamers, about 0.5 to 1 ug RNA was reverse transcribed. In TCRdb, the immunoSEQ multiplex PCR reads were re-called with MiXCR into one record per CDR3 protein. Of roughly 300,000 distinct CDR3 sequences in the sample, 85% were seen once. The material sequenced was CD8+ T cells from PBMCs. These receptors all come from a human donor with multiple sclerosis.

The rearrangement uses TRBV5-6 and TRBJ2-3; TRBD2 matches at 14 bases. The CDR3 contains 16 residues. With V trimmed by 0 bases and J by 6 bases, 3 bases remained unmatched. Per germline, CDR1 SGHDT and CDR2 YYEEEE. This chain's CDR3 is CASSLETSGRADTQYF. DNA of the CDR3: TGTGCCAGCAGCTTGGAGACTAGCGGGAGGGCCGATACGCAGTATTTT.

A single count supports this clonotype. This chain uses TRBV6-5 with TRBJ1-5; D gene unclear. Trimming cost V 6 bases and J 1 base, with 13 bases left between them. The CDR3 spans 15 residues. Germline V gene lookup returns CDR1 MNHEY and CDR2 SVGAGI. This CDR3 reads CASRPSGVSNQPQHF. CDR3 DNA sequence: TGTGCCAGCAGGCCCTCGGGAGTAAGCAATCAGCCCCAGCATTTT.

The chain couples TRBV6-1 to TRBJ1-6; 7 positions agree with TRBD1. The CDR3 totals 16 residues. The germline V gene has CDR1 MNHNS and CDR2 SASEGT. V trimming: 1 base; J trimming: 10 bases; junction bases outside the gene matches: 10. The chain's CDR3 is CASSEDRGQYESPLHF. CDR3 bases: TGTGCCAGCAGTGAAGACAGGGGACAGTACGAATCACCCCTCCACTTT.

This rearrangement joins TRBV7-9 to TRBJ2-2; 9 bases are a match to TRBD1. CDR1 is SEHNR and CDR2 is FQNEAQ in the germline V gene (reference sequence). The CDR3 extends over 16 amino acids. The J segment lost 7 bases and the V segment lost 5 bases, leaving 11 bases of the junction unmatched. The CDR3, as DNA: TGTGCCAGCAGCGGACCGGGACAGGGCAGCTTCGGGGAGCTGTTTTTT. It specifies CASSGPGQGSFGELFF. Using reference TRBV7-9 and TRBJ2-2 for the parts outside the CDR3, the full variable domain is DTGVSQNPRHKITKRGQNVTFRCDPISEHNRLYWYRQTLGQGPEFLTYFQNEAQLEKSRLLSDRFSAERPKGSFSTLEIQRTEQGDSAMYLCASSGPGQGSFGELFFGEGSRLTVL.

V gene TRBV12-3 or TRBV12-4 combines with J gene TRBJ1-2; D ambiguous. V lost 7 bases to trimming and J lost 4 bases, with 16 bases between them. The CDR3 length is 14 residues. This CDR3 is CASTSNRWIYGYTF. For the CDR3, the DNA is TGTGCCAGCACTTCCAACCGGTGGATCTATGGCTACACCTTC.

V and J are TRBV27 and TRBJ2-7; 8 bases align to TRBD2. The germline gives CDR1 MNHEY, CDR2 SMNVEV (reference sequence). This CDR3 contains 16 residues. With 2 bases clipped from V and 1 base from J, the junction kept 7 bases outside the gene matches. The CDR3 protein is CASSLTSGLGSYEQYF. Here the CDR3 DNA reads TGTGCCAGCAGTTTAACGTCGGGACTAGGGTCCTACGAGCAGTACTTC.

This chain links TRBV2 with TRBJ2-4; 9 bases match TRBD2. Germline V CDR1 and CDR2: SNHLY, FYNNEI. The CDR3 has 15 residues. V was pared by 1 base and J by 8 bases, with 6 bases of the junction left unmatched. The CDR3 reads CASSEVSSGIDIQYF. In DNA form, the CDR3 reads TGTGCCAGCAGTGAAGTTTCTAGCGGGATTGACATTCAGTACTTC.

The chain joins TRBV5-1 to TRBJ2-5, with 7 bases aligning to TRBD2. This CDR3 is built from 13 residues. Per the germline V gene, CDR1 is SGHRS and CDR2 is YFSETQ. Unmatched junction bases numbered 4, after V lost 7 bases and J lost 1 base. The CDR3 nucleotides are TGCGCCAGCCGGGAGGACATCCAAGAGACCCAGTACTTC. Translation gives CASREDIQETQYF.

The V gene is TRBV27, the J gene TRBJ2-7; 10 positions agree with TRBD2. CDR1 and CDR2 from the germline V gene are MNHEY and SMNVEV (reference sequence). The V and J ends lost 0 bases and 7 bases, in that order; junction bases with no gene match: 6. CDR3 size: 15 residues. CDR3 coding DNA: TGTGCCAGCAGTTTATCTAGCGGGAGGTTGGGGGAGCAGTACTTC. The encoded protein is CASSLSSGRLGEQYF.

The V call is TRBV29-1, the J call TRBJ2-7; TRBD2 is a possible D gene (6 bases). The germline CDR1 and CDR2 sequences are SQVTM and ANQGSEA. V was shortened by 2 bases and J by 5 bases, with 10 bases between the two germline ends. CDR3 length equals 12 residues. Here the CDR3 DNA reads TGCAGCGTTGAATGGGGGGTACACGAGCAGTACTTC. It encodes CSVEWGVHEQYF.

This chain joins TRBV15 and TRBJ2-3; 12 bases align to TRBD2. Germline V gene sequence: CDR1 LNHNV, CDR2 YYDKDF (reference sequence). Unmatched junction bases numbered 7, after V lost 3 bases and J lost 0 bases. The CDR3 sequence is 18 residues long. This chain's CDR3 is CATSSPRGTSGSTDTQYF. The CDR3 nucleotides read TGTGCCACCAGCAGTCCCAGAGGGACTAGCGGGAGCACAGATACGCAGTATTTT. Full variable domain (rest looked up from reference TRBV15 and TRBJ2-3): DAMVIQNPRYQVTQFGKPVTLSCSQTLNHNVMYWYQQKSSQAPKLLFHYYDKDFNNEADTPDNFQSRRPNTSFCFLDIRSPGLGDTAMYLCATSSPRGTSGSTDTQYFGPGTRLTVL.

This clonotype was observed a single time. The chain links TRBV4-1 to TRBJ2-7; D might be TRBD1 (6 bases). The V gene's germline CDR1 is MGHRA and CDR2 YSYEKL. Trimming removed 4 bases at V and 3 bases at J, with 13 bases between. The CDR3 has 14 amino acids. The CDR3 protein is CASSLTPTGYEQYF. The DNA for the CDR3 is TGCGCCAGCAGCCTAACCCCGACAGGCTACGAGCAGTACTTC.

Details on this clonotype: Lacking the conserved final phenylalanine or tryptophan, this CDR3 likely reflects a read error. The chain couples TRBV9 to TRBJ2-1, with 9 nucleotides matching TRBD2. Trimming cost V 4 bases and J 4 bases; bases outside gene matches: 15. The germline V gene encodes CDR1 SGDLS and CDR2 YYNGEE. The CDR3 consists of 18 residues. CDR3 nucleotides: TGTGCCAGCAGCTCAGGAAGGGGGAGCGGGAGGAGATACAATGAGCAGTTCTCC. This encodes CASSSGRGSGRRYNEQFS.

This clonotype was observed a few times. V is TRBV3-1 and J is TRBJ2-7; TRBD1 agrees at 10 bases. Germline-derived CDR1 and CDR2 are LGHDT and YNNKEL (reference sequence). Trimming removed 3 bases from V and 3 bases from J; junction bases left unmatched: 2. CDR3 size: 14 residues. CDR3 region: CASSHRTGGYEQYF. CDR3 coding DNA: TGTGCCAGCAGCCACCGGACAGGGGGCTACGAGCAGTACTTC.

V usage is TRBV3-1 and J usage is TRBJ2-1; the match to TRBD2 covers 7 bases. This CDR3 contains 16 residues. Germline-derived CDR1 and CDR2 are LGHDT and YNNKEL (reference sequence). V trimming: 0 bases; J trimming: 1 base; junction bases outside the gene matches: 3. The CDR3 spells CASSQDQRGSYNEQFF. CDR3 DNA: TGTGCCAGCAGCCAAGATCAGCGGGGTTCCTACAATGAGCAGTTCTTC.

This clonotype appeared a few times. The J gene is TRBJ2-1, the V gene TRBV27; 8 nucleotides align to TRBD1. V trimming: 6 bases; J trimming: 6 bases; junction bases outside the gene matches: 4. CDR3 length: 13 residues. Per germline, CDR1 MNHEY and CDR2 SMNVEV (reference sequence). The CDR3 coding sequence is TGTGCCAGCAGCCCCGACAGGGGCAATGAGCAGTTCTTC. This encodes CASSPDRGNEQFF.

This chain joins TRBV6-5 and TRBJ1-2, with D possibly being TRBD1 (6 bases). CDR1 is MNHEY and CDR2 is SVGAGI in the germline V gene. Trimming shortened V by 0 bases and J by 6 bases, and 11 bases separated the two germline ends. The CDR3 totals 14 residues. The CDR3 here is CASSYSGGGDGYTF. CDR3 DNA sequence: TGTGCCAGCAGTTACTCAGGGGGGGGCGATGGCTACACCTTC.

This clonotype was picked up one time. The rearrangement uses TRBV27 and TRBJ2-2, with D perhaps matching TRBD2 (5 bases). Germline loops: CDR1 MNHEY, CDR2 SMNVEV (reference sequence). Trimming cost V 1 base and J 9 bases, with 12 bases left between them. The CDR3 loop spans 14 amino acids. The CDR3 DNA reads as TGTGCCAGCAGTTTATTGGGAGTAGGCAGGGAGCTGTTTTTT. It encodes CASSLLGVGRELFF.

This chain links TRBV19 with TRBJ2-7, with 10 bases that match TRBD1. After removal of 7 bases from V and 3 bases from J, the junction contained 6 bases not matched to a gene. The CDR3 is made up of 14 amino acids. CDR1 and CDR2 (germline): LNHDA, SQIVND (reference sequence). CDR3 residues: CASKPGQGNYEQYF. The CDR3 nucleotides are TGTGCCAGTAAGCCGGGACAGGGGAACTACGAGCAGTACTTC.

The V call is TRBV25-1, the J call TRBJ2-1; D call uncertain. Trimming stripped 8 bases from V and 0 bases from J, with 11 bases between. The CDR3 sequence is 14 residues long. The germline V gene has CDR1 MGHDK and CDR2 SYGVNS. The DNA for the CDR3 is TGTGCCAGCCTTGATAACAACTCCTACAATGAGCAGTTCTTC. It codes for CASLDNNSYNEQFF.

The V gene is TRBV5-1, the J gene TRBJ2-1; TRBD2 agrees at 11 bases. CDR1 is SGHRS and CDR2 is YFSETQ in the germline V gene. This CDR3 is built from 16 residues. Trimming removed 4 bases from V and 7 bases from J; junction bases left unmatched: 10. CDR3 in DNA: TGCGCCAGCAGCACACCGACTAGCGGGATCGGTAATGAGCAGTTCTTC. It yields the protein CASSTPTSGIGNEQFF. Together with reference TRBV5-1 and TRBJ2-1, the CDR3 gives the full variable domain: KAGVTQTPRYLIKTRGQQVTLSCSPISGHRSVSWYQQTPGQGLQFLFEYFSETQRNKGNFPGRFSGRQFSNSRSEMNVSTLELGDSALYLCASSTPTSGIGNEQFFGPGTRLTVL.

The CDR3 sequence: CAWSRQGGYGYEKLFF. In nucleotides, the CDR3 is TGTGCCTGGAGCCGACAGGGAGGATACGGTTATGAAAAACTGTTTTTT. The V and J genes are TRBV30 and TRBJ1-4; 7 bases align to TRBD1. The CDR3 totals 16 residues. V shed 3 bases and J 6 bases; nucleotides not matched to a gene: 13. Germline V gene data show CDR1 as GTSNPN and CDR2 as SVGIG (reference sequence).

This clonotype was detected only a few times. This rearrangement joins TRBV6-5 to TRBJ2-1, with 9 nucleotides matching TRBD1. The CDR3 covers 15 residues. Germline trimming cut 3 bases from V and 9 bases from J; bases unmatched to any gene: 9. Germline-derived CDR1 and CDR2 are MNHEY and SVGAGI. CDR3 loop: CASSYTGGDWSEQFF. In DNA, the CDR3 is TGTGCCAGCAGTTATACAGGGGGCGATTGGAGTGAGCAGTTCTTC.

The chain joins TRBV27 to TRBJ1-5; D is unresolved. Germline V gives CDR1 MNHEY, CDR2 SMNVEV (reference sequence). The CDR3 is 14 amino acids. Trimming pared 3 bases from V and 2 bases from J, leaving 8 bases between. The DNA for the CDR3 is TGTGCCAGCAGTTTGCTGGCGGGCAATCAGCCCCAGCATTTT. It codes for CASSLLAGNQPQHF.

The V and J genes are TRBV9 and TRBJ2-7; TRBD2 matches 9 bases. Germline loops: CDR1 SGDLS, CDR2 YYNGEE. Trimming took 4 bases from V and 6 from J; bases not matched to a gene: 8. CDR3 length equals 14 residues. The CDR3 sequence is CASSLEVAGAEQYF. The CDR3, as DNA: TGTGCCAGCAGCTTAGAGGTAGCGGGAGCCGAGCAGTACTTC.